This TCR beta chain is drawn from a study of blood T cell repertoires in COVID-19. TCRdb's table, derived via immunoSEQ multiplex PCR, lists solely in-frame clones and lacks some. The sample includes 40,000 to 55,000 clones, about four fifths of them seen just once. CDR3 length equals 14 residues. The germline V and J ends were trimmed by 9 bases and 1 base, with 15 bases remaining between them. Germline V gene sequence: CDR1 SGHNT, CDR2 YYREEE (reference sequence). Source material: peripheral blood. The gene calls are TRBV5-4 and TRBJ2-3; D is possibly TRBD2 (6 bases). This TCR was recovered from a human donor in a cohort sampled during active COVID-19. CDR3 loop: CATNGRGGTDTQYF. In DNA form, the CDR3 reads TGTGCCACCAACGGGCGCGGGGGCACAGATACGCAGTATTTT.